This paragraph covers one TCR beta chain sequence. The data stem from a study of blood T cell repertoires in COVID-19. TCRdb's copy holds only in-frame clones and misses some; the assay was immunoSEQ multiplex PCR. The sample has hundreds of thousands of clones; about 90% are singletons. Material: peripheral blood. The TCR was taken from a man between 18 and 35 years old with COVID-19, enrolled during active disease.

The CDR3 region is CASSPQGSLNEKLFF. In nucleotides, the CDR3 is TGTGCCAGCAGTCCCCAGGGGTCCCTAAATGAAAAACTGTTTTTT. This chain joins TRBV27 and TRBJ1-4; weak D call: TRBD1 (6 bases). V was trimmed by 5 bases and J by 5 bases, leaving 15 bases between them. In germline, CDR1 is MNHEY, CDR2 SMNVEV (reference sequence). CDR3 size: 15 residues.